Below are 10 T cell receptor beta chains sequenced from a single sample in a study of blood T cells in healthy people across ages. A second PCR, run for roughly 6 to 11 cycles, used a sample-barcoded 5' primer plus a J-beta primer mix. TCRdb used MiXCR to reprocess the 5' RACE reads, holding one entry per CDR3 protein. Found here are 710,000 or so distinct CDR3 sequences, around a fifth of them singletons; the top ten hold about 22%. Input material: blood. Receptors originate from a man in his 70s in good health.

This rearrangement joins TRBV5-1 to TRBJ2-5, with TRBD1 matching 9 bases. This CDR3 is 16 amino acids long. V trimming: 0 bases; J trimming: 2 bases; junction bases outside the gene matches: 5. CDR1 and CDR2 from the germline V gene are SGHRS and YFSETQ. The CDR3 reads CASSLAVGQGQETQYF. The CDR3 DNA follows: TGCGCCAGCAGCTTGGCCGTGGGACAGGGACAAGAGACCCAGTACTTC.

The V gene is TRBV7-9, the J gene TRBJ1-4, with D possibly matching TRBD1 (5 bases). CDR1 is SEHNR, CDR2 FQNEAQ, per germline (reference sequence). This CDR3 contains 17 residues. V was pared by 2 bases and J by 5 bases, with 18 bases between. DNA for the CDR3: TGTGCCAGCAGCTTATTAGTAGCAGGGAGACGCAATGAAAAACTGTTTTTT. Its protein is CASSLLVAGRRNEKLFF.

With respect to this clonotype: Germline and junction disagree at one end, which may indicate a read error. This chain joins TRBV7-2 and TRBJ2-4; the match to TRBD1 covers 9 bases. CDR3 length: 15 amino acids. CDR1 is SGHTA, CDR2 FQGNSA, per germline. The CDR3 nucleotides read TGTGCCAGCAGTAGAGACAGGGGGACCAAAAACATTCGGTACTTC. The encoded protein is CASSRDRGTKNIRYF.

The rearrangement joins TRBV18 to TRBJ1-2; D remains unclear. The germline V gene has CDR1 KGHSH and CDR2 LQKENI. CDR3 length equals 14 residues. Trimming took 3 bases from V and 6 from J, leaving 14 bases between them. DNA of the CDR3: TGTGCCAGCTCACCCATTGACGGACCAAATGGCTACACCTTC. This translates into CASSPIDGPNGYTF.

This clonotype was seen repeatedly, ten times or more. The CDR3 sequence: CSSDTQEGGYTF. In DNA form, the CDR3 reads TGCAGCTCTGATACTCAGGAAGGTGGCTACACCTTC. This chain joins TRBV29-1 and TRBJ1-2; D not resolved. The CDR3 is 12 amino acids. CDR1 SQVTM and CDR2 ANQGSEA come from the germline V gene. Between the trimmed V and J ends, which lost 8 bases and 7 bases, there was a span of 17 bases. Full variable domain (missing parts from reference TRBV29-1 and TRBJ1-2): SAVISQKPSRDICQRGTSLTIQCQVDSQVTMMFWYRQQPGQSLTLIATANQGSEATYESGFVIDKFPISRPNLTFSTLTVSNMSPEDSSIYLCSSDTQEGGYTFGSGTRLTVV.

The chain recombines TRBV5-1 with TRBJ2-3; possible D gene TRBD1, 5 bases. The CDR3 has 16 amino acids. The V end was cut by 0 bases, the J end by 2 bases, with 13 bases between. The germline gives CDR1 SGHRS, CDR2 YFSETQ. The CDR3 bases are TGCGCCAGCAGCTTGGGGGTAGGGGTCCACACAGATACGCAGTATTTT. It encodes CASSLGVGVHTDTQYF.

The J gene is TRBJ2-5, the V gene TRBV15; D gene ambiguous. The end of the DNA is better explained by TRBJ2-7, so the J call may be wrong. The CDR3 length is 14 residues. The germline CDR1 and CDR2 sequences are LNHNV and YYDKDF (reference sequence). CDR3 sequence: CATSSELSSYEQYF. As DNA, the CDR3 is TGTGCCACCAGCAGTGAGTTGAGCTCCTACGAGCAGTACTTC.

The DNA of the CDR3 is TGCGCCAGCAGCCGAAGGCGGGATAGCAATGAGCAGTTCTTC. Amino acids: CASSRRRDSNEQFF. This chain joins TRBV4-3 and TRBJ2-1; D perhaps matches TRBD2 (6 bases). The CDR3 consists of 14 residues. Germline CDR1 is LGHNA and CDR2 is YSLEER. V lost 4 bases and J 6 bases, leaving 13 bases between the germline ends.

V is TRBV12-3 or TRBV12-4 and J is TRBJ2-1; tentatively, D is TRBD2 (5 bases). There are 17 residues in the CDR3. V gave up 2 bases and J gave up 1 base, with 15 bases separating them. The CDR3 protein is CASSLMGREKSYNEQFF. The CDR3 nucleotides are TGTGCCAGCAGTTTAATGGGTCGGGAAAAGTCCTACAATGAGCAGTTCTTC.

A note on this clonotype: This may be a read error: a much more frequent sequence differs by one nucleotide. V and J are TRBV6-2 or TRBV6-3 and TRBJ2-3, with 8 bases fitting TRBD2. Germline CDR1 is MNHEY and CDR2 is SVGEGT. The CDR3 runs 15 residues. CDR3 nucleotide sequence: TGTGCCAACAGTACTAGCGGAGGGGCACAGGGTACGCAGTATTTT. It yields the protein CANSTSGGAQGTQYF.